These 14 T cell receptor beta chains share one sample of origin, sequenced in a study of early T cells in non-severe SARS-CoV-2 infection. TCRdb ran MiXCR on the 5' RACE reads and lists one entry per CDR3 protein. The table lists more than 75,000 distinct CDR3 sequences, roughly an eighth of them singletons. Sequencing was carried out using whole blood. The receptor set was obtained from an adult who was a healthcare worker with PCR-confirmed SARS-CoV-2 infection or an uninfected control (not recorded which).

J is TRBJ2-4 and V is TRBV4-1, with D perhaps TRBD1 (6 bases). Deletions cut 0 bases from V and 6 bases from J, with 9 bases between. The CDR3 has 14 residues. CDR1 is MGHRA, CDR2 YSYEKL, per germline. For the CDR3, the DNA is TGCGCCAGCAGCCAAGAGGGGGCGAGAAACATTCAGTACTTC. Encoded protein: CASSQEGARNIQYF.

This clonotype was found a few times. The gene calls are TRBV4-1 and TRBJ2-7, with 8 nucleotides matching TRBD2. The germline gives CDR1 MGHRA, CDR2 YSYEKL. The CDR3 runs to 14 residues. With V trimmed by 4 bases and J by 3 bases, 5 bases remained unmatched. The CDR3 sequence is CASSRSGSGYEQYF. The CDR3 DNA is TGCGCCAGCAGCCGGAGCGGGAGTGGCTACGAGCAGTACTTC.

In its sample, this clonotype was seen many times. This sequence joins TRBV15 and TRBJ1-1; D is undetermined. The ends were cut back, 5 bases at V and 1 base at J, with 8 bases in the middle. This CDR3 is built from 13 residues. CDR1 LNHNV and CDR2 YYDKDF come from the germline V gene (reference sequence). The CDR3 loop reads CATSDSPNTEAFF. The CDR3 DNA reads as TGTGCCACCAGCGATTCCCCGAACACTGAAGCTTTCTTT.

This clonotype was observed a few times. The chain combines TRBV12-5 with TRBJ1-1, with D unresolved. V gave up 9 bases and J gave up 4 bases, with 9 bases separating them. The CDR3 has 11 residues. Germline CDR1 and CDR2: LGHNT and FRNRAP. CDR3 amino acids: CASREVTEAFF. DNA for the CDR3: TGTGCTAGCCGGGAAGTCACTGAAGCTTTCTTT.

The chain has TRBV14 and TRBJ2-3; D not resolved. This CDR3 has 16 amino acids. V dropped 3 bases and J dropped 4 bases, with 17 bases sitting between them. Germline assignment: CDR1 SGHDN and CDR2 FVKESK. The CDR3 DNA reads as TGTGCCAGCAGCCACAGGCAGACCCCGAGCGCAGATACGCAGTATTTT. Translated, it gives CASSHRQTPSADTQYF.

This clonotype was observed a few times. V and J are TRBV6-2 or TRBV6-3 and TRBJ2-2, with D perhaps TRBD2 (5 bases). Deletions cut 1 base from V and 4 bases from J, with 7 bases between. Germline CDR1 MNHEY, CDR2 SVGEGT. This CDR3 contains 14 residues. The DNA of the CDR3 is TGTGCCAGCAGTTACTTGGCGGGCACCGGGGAGCTGTTTTTT. It codes for CASSYLAGTGELFF.

This clonotype has a count of ten or more. This rearrangement joins TRBV7-2 to TRBJ1-6; no clear D. Germline lookup yields CDR1 SGHTA and CDR2 FQGNSA. The CDR3 spans 15 residues. V shed 1 base and J shed 6 bases, with 10 bases lying between them. The CDR3 region is CASSLGLGINSPLHF. Here the CDR3 DNA reads TGTGCCAGCAGCTTAGGGTTAGGGATTAATTCACCCCTCCACTTT.

This clonotype was detected many times. V is TRBV6-1 and J is TRBJ1-4, with D maybe TRBD1 (5 bases). The CDR3 spans 14 residues. V was shortened by 7 bases and J by 4 bases, with 13 bases between the two germline ends. Germline V lookup: CDR1 MNHNS, CDR2 SASEGT. The DNA for the CDR3 is TGTGCCAGCACCCCCGGGGGGGATAATGAAAAACTGTTTTTT. Its protein is CASTPGGDNEKLFF.

This clonotype has only a few counts. This chain joins TRBV6-6 and TRBJ2-5, with D uncertain. This CDR3 has 11 amino acids. CDR1 MNHNY and CDR2 SVGAGI come from the germline V gene (reference sequence). V was pared by 2 bases and J by 5 bases, with 3 bases between. The CDR3 nucleotides read TGTGCCAGCAGTTACGCCGAGACCCAGTACTTC. Amino acids: CASSYAETQYF.

The chain links TRBV18 to TRBJ1-1; D perhaps matches TRBD1 (6 bases). This CDR3 has 13 amino acids. V was shortened by 3 bases and J by 10 bases, with 15 bases between the two germline ends. Per germline, CDR1 KGHSH and CDR2 LQKENI. CDR3 sequence (DNA): TGTGCCAGCTCACCTCGGTTGGGGGGCCTAGCTTTCTTT. Protein sequence: CASSPRLGGLAFF. Looking up the rest from reference TRBV18 and TRBJ1-1 gives the full variable domain: NAGVMQNPRHLVRRRGQEARLRCSPMKGHSHVYWYRQLPEEGLKFMVYLQKENIIDESGMPKERFSAEFPKEGPSILRIQQVVRGDSAAYFCASSPRLGGLAFFGQGTRLTVV.

This clonotype was seen repeatedly, ten times or more. The genes are TRBV7-9 and TRBJ2-1; a possible D gene is TRBD1 (5 bases). This CDR3 region has 16 residues. Germline loops: CDR1 SEHNR, CDR2 FQNEAQ (reference sequence). V lost 1 base, J lost 2 bases, and 12 bases lay in between. This CDR3 reads CASSLGVGRTYNEQFF. The CDR3 coding sequence is TGTGCCAGCAGCTTAGGGGTGGGGCGCACCTACAATGAGCAGTTCTTC.

This clonotype occurred a few times. The rearrangement links TRBV5-1 to TRBJ2-5; D call uncertain. This CDR3 spans 14 amino acids. The germline CDR1 and CDR2 sequences are SGHRS and YFSETQ. Trimming took 0 bases from V and 1 from J, leaving 7 bases between them. In nucleotides, the CDR3 is TGCGCCAGCAGCTTGGAGCCAACCCAAGAGACCCAGTACTTC. Its translation: CASSLEPTQETQYF.

This clonotype was seen only a few times. This sequence joins TRBV29-1 and TRBJ2-3, with D possibly being TRBD1 (6 bases). From germline, CDR1 is SQVTM and CDR2 ANQGSEA. The CDR3 extends over 13 amino acids. V was shortened by 8 bases and J by 1 base, with 13 bases between the two germline ends. The CDR3 DNA sequence: TGCAGCTTGGTGGCAGGGGGCACAGATACGCAGTATTTT. It yields the protein CSLVAGGTDTQYF.

The table lists this clonotype with many counts. This chain links TRBV11-2 with TRBJ2-3; 11 bases agree with TRBD2. The CDR3 consists of 15 residues. Trimming cost V 7 bases and J 6 bases; bases outside gene matches: 9. Germline CDR1 and CDR2: SGHAT and FQNNGV. This CDR3 is CASNLAGGSTDTQYF. The CDR3 DNA is TGTGCCAGCAACCTAGCGGGAGGCTCCACGGATACGCAGTATTTT.